Detailed here is one T cell receptor (beta chain). The antigen remains unidentified. The sample is drawn from a study of shared clonotypes between healthy human individuals. Points from the study as a whole: Non-shared clonotypes had lower generation probabilities than those shared by all four donors.

CDR1 is SGDLS, CDR2 YYNGEE, per germline. The CDR3 spans 14 residues. V was shortened by 4 bases and J by 5 bases, with 15 bases between the two germline ends. Only CD45RO-negative cells positively selected for CCR7 counted as naive CD8 cells, so terminally differentiated effector memory CD45RA+ cells were excluded. Clones were read by immunoSEQ multiplex PCR, and TCRdb kept only the in-frame ones, dropping some. Here the sample spans roughly 2.1 million clones, about 92% being singletons. The receptor was derived from a man between 18 and 29 years old in good health. Some clones in this sample may be carry-over from other donors' samples. The sequencing input was naive CD8+ T cells from PBMCs. V gene TRBV9 combines with J gene TRBJ1-1; D remains unclear. CDR3 region: CASSPTEGWTEAFF. The CDR3 coding sequence is TGTGCCAGCAGCCCGACCGAGGGCTGGACTGAAGCTTTCTTT.